The source of this T cell receptor (beta chain) is a study of vaccination and CD4 T cells after COVID-19. Study overall: Ranging from 14 to 241, the interval between dose two and post-vaccine sampling had a median of approximately 67 days. Control cultures used a CEFX viral epitope pool, an HIV-1 Nef peptide pool, or no peptide.

Deletions cut 4 bases from V and 10 bases from J, with 11 bases between. Germline assignment: CDR1 MNHNS and CDR2 SASEGT. The CDR3 contains 12 residues. For this clonotype: The antigen is undetermined.

General study points: SARS-CoV-2-reactive clonotypes showed a nonsignificant median rise from around 20 to 38. Researchers report that 304 of 307 vaccine-specific clones in convalescent patients proved spike mono-reactive.

Specified treatment: approximately 11-day PBMC culture with coronavirus spike peptide pools or control peptides (ViraFEST assay). Sequenced with the Oncomine TCR Beta short-read assay was DNA taken from cultured CD4+ T cells. TCRdb redid the calling of the PCR reads with MiXCR, one entry per CDR3 protein. Counted here are approximately 14,000 distinct CDR3 sequences, 55% to 75% occurring once; the ten biggest clones make up around a sixth. The clonotype comes from a human donor who had recovered from COVID-19. The J gene is TRBJ1-5, the V gene TRBV6-1; possibly TRBD1 for D (5 bases). Material for sequencing was CD4+ T cells from blood, cultured in vitro. DNA of the CDR3: TGTGCCAGCAGTGTACAGGTGGGACCCCAGCATTTT. Its protein product is CASSVQVGPQHF.